The 28 T cell receptor beta chains given below trace back to one sample, sequenced in a study of blood T cells in healthy people across ages. PCR was performed a second time for about 7 to 12 cycles using a sample-barcoded 5' primer and a J-beta primer mix. MiXCR, run by TCRdb on the 5' RACE reads, gives a single entry per CDR3 protein. The sample holds some 1.5 million distinct CDR3 sequences, under 30% seen once. The sequenced sample consisted of blood. All receptors derive from a woman in her twenties or thirties in good health.

Many counts were recorded for this clonotype. The rearrangement links TRBV29-1 to TRBJ1-2; TRBD1 matches at 8 bases. CDR1 and CDR2 (germline): SQVTM, ANQGSEA. J gave up 8 bases and V 7 bases, and 6 bases lay outside the gene matches. The CDR3 extends over 11 amino acids. The CDR3 loop reads CSGRTGSGYTF. CDR3 nucleotides: TGCAGCGGCCGGACAGGGAGCGGCTACACCTTC.

About this clonotype itself: The junction departs from the called germline gene at one end, perhaps through a read error. V is TRBV5-1 and J is TRBJ1-3; D call uncertain. Per germline, CDR1 SGHRS and CDR2 YFSETQ. The CDR3 contains 14 residues. CDR3 residues: CASSLVGRGNTIYF. In DNA form, the CDR3 reads TGTGCCAGCAGCTTAGTTGGCCGAGGAAACACCATATATTTT.

Regarding this clonotype: No conserved phenylalanine or tryptophan ends this CDR3, so it is likely a read error. This chain links TRBV5-1 with TRBJ2-1; 8 bases are a match to TRBD2. CDR3 length: 16 residues. Germline loops: CDR1 SGHRS, CDR2 YFSETQ. The ends lost 6 bases at V and 4 bases at J; junction bases unmatched: 12. DNA of the CDR3: TGCGCCAGCAAAGTGGTAGCGGGATCGATTTACAATGAGCAGTTCGTC. Protein sequence: CASKVVAGSIYNEQFV.

V and J are TRBV4-3 and TRBJ2-6; 7 bases map to TRBD1. Germline CDR1 is LGHNA and CDR2 is YSLEER. The V segment lost 4 bases and the J segment 0 bases; nucleotides outside the gene matches: 6. The CDR3 runs 17 residues. The chain's CDR3 is CASSPIQGSSGANVLTF. DNA of the CDR3: TGCGCCAGCAGCCCAATACAGGGGAGCTCTGGGGCCAACGTCCTGACTTTC.

There are many counts of this clonotype. The rearrangement uses TRBV20-1 and TRBJ1-5; TRBD1 might be the D (5 bases). V lost 5 bases and J lost 6, with 11 bases in between. This CDR3 spans 12 amino acids. The germline V gene has CDR1 DFQATT and CDR2 SNEGSKA (reference sequence). For the CDR3, the DNA is TGCAGTGCTCGTCAGGGTAGTCAGCCCCAGCATTTT. Its protein product is CSARQGSQPQHF.

Details on this clonotype: The junction shows a germline mismatch at one end, possibly a read error. The V call is TRBV20-1, the J call TRBJ2-1; weak D call: TRBD1 (6 bases). The CDR3 runs to 15 residues. Germline V lookup: CDR1 DFQATT, CDR2 SNEGSKA (reference sequence). This chain's CDR3 is CSDRDPGHLSNEQFF. CDR3 in DNA: TGCAGTGATAGAGATCCGGGACACCTAAGCAATGAGCAGTTCTTC.

This chain joins TRBV7-9 and TRBJ1-4; 8 bases fit TRBD1. The CDR3 covers 17 residues. Germline V gives CDR1 SEHNR, CDR2 FQNEAQ (reference sequence). The ends lost 4 bases at V and 3 bases at J; junction bases unmatched: 10. CDR3 residues: CASSSVPGQDPNEKLFF. Written as DNA, the CDR3 is TGTGCCAGCAGCTCCGTCCCGGGACAGGACCCTAATGAAAAACTGTTTTTT.

This clonotype has just a few counts. This chain joins TRBV6-5 and TRBJ2-2, with 10 bases lining up with TRBD2. V lost 6 bases to trimming and J lost 7 bases; unmatched junction nucleotides: 2. Germline V gene sequence: CDR1 MNHEY, CDR2 SVGAGI. The CDR3 covers 13 residues. The CDR3 here is CASSSSGGGELFF. CDR3 DNA: TGTGCCAGCAGCTCTAGCGGGGGCGGGGAGCTGTTTTTT.

J is TRBJ1-4 and V is TRBV15, with TRBD1 as a possible D gene (5 bases). Germline CDR1 and CDR2: LNHNV and YYDKDF (reference sequence). CDR3 size: 17 residues. V was pared by 5 bases and J by 3 bases, with 19 bases between. CDR3 in amino acids: CATSPRALTDPNEKLFF. CDR3 nucleotides: TGTGCCACCAGCCCGAGGGCTTTGACAGATCCTAATGAAAAACTGTTTTTT.

At least ten counts were recorded for this clonotype. This chain links TRBV6-5 with TRBJ2-1; D is undetermined. In germline, CDR1 is MNHEY, CDR2 SVGAGI. There are 14 residues in the CDR3. Trimming took off 2 bases at V and 5 bases at J, with 10 bases between the two ends. The CDR3 sequence: CASSYNNKNNEQFF. In DNA form, the CDR3 reads TGTGCCAGCAGTTACAATAACAAAAACAATGAGCAGTTCTTC.

The table lists this clonotype with a count of one. The V gene is TRBV5-5, the J gene TRBJ2-5, with 11 bases that match TRBD1. With 0 bases clipped from V and 11 bases from J, the junction kept 9 bases outside the gene matches. Germline loops: CDR1 SGHKS, CDR2 YYEKEE (reference sequence). CDR3 length: 15 amino acids. The chain's CDR3 is CASSLERTGGREQYF. The CDR3 nucleotides are TGTGCCAGCAGCTTGGAAAGGACAGGGGGCAGGGAGCAGTACTTC.

The chain carries TRBV12-5 and TRBJ1-5; D is unclear. The V end lost 1 base, the J end lost 7 bases, and 8 bases lay between the germline ends. The CDR3 runs 13 residues. Per germline, CDR1 LGHNT and CDR2 FRNRAP. The CDR3 sequence: CASGLGQSQPQHF. CDR3 bases: TGTGCTAGTGGTTTGGGGCAGAGCCAGCCCCAGCATTTT.

The gene calls are TRBV12-3 or TRBV12-4 and TRBJ1-1; D gene unclear. CDR3 size: 13 residues. V was trimmed by 3 bases and J by 1 base, leaving 6 bases between them. The CDR3 nucleotides read TGTGCCAGCAGTTTCCACAAGAACACTGAAGCTTTCTTT. Its protein is CASSFHKNTEAFF.

The J gene is TRBJ1-1, the V gene TRBV7-6, with D perhaps matching TRBD1 (6 bases). Trimming pared 4 bases from V and 0 bases from J, leaving 12 bases between. CDR1 and CDR2 (germline): SGHVS, FNYEAQ. The CDR3 loop spans 15 amino acids. CDR3 amino acids: CASSSSTGLNTEAFF. DNA of the CDR3: TGTGCCAGCAGCTCATCGACAGGTTTGAACACTGAAGCTTTCTTT.

This clonotype has just a few counts. The chain joins TRBV11-2 to TRBJ2-3; TRBD2 matches at 9 bases. This CDR3 region has 16 residues. Germline values: CDR1 SGHAT, CDR2 FQNNGV. The V segment lost 7 bases and the J segment 6 bases; nucleotides outside the gene matches: 14. CDR3 amino acids: CASTLLAGPKADTQYF. DNA for the CDR3: TGTGCCAGCACCCTACTAGCGGGCCCTAAGGCGGATACGCAGTATTTT.

This clonotype was seen only a few times. The junction departs from the called germline gene at one end, perhaps through a read error. The V and J genes are TRBV5-1 and TRBJ2-1, with unresolved D. Germline CDR1 is SGHRS and CDR2 is YFSETQ. The CDR3 runs 12 residues. The DNA of the CDR3 is TGCGTCAGCAGCTTGAGCTACAATGAGCAGTTCTTC. It is translated as CVSSLSYNEQFF.

This clonotype has a count of ten or more. J is TRBJ2-7 and V is TRBV20-1, with D tentatively TRBD1 (6 bases). The CDR3 is 16 residues long. V lost 0 bases and J lost 0, with 15 bases in between. Per the germline V gene, CDR1 is DFQATT and CDR2 is SNEGSKA (reference sequence). CDR3 sequence reads: CSARDPAGVLSYEQYF. The CDR3 DNA sequence: TGCAGTGCTAGAGACCCGGCAGGGGTCCTCTCCTACGAGCAGTACTTC.

This chain links TRBV6-5 with TRBJ2-1; D gene unclear. Germline loops: CDR1 MNHEY, CDR2 SVGAGI. There are 14 residues in the CDR3. V was trimmed by 4 bases and J by 3 bases, leaving 10 bases between them. The CDR3 nucleotides are TGTGCCAGCAGTTCCCGGAGAGGCTACAATGAGCAGTTCTTC. Encoded protein: CASSSRRGYNEQFF.

About this clonotype: This may stem from a read error, because a much larger clone lies one nucleotide away. V gene TRBV6-5 combines with J gene TRBJ2-6; D is unresolved. The CDR3 sequence is 15 residues long. Germline V CDR1 and CDR2: MNHEY, SVGAGI. The CDR3 sequence is CASSYRSAGTNVLTF. Written as DNA, the CDR3 is TGTGCCAGCAGTTATAGGAGCGCTGGGACCAACGTCCTGACTTTC.

Regarding this clonotype: It may be a read error: a sequence one base away is much more abundant. The chain links TRBV12-3 or TRBV12-4 to TRBJ2-5; D unclear. TRBJ2-1 explains the end of the DNA better; the J call may be wrong. The CDR3 sequence is 15 residues long. CDR3 region: CASSRADVRQETQFF. As DNA, the CDR3 is TGTGCCAGCAGCCGCGCGGACGTCCGACAAGAGACCCAGTTCTTC.

This clonotype was picked up many times. The chain has TRBV15 and TRBJ2-5, with D perhaps matching TRBD2 (6 bases). There are 15 residues in the CDR3. Germline CDR1 reads LNHNV; CDR2 reads YYDKDF (reference sequence). V was shortened by 1 base and J by 4 bases, with 13 bases between the two germline ends. CDR3 bases: TGTGCCACCAGCAGAGGCGGGGCGGCGGGAGAGACCCAGTACTTC. Its translation is CATSRGGAAGETQYF.

This clonotype was counted many times. The chain employs TRBV6-6 and TRBJ2-7; no clear D. Germline CDR1 reads MNHNY; CDR2 reads SVGAGI (reference sequence). The CDR3 has 12 amino acids. The germline V and J ends were trimmed by 8 bases and 5 bases, with 13 bases remaining between them. The CDR3 reads CASRHRLHEQYF. The CDR3 DNA sequence: TGTGCCAGCCGCCACCGACTCCACGAGCAGTACTTC.

The V gene is TRBV6-1, the J gene TRBJ2-1; D gene unclear. Trimming pared 0 bases from V and 0 bases from J, leaving 12 bases between. The length of the CDR3 is 17 residues. CDR1 and CDR2 (germline): MNHNS, SASEGT. The CDR3 reads CASSEARLSGSYNEQFF. The CDR3 DNA follows: TGTGCCAGCAGTGAAGCGCGACTTTCAGGCTCCTACAATGAGCAGTTCTTC.

This clonotype was counted a few times. This may stem from a read error, because a much larger clone lies one nucleotide away. The chain has TRBV4-1 and TRBJ2-5; D might be TRBD2 (6 bases). The CDR3 length is 17 residues. V was shortened by 4 bases and J by 5 bases, with 23 bases between the two germline ends. From germline, CDR1 is MGHRA and CDR2 YSYEKL. The CDR3 region is CASSPSQLGGIGETQYF. CDR3 bases: TGCGCCAGCAGCCCATCCCAACTCGGCGGGATTGGGGAGACCCAGTACTTC.

This clonotype was observed a few times. This chain joins TRBV5-5 and TRBJ2-3; TRBD1 aligns across 7 bases. Germline loops: CDR1 SGHKS, CDR2 YYEKEE (reference sequence). There are 17 residues in the CDR3. J was trimmed by 8 bases and V by 4 bases; bases with no gene match: 19. The CDR3 DNA sequence: TGTGCCAGCAGCGAGCCCGACTTGACAGGGTGGTGGGGTACGCAGTATTTT. Amino acid sequence: CASSEPDLTGWWGTQYF.

The chain recombines TRBV7-2 with TRBJ2-3, with a possible D match to TRBD1 (5 bases). The V end lost 2 bases, the J end lost 6 bases, and 18 bases lay between the germline ends. CDR3 length: 16 amino acids. Germline CDR1 reads SGHTA; CDR2 reads FQGNSA. Written as DNA, the CDR3 is TGTGCCAGCAGCTTAAATGGTGCAGGGTTGGGGGATACGCAGTATTTT. Translating gives CASSLNGAGLGDTQYF.

This clonotype has just a few counts. The rearrangement links TRBV29-1 to TRBJ2-1; a possible D gene is TRBD1 (6 bases). This CDR3 has 16 residues. In germline, CDR1 is SQVTM, CDR2 ANQGSEA. V was clipped by 0 bases and J by 6 bases, with 18 bases between them. The CDR3 bases are TGCAGCGTTGAAGACGTAGGGGGAGAAAGGATCAATGAGCAGTTCTTC. It yields the protein CSVEDVGGERINEQFF.

The table lists this clonotype with many counts. The chain uses TRBV7-2 and TRBJ2-5; 8 positions match TRBD1. V lost 3 bases and J lost 5; bases outside the gene matches: 2. Germline V gives CDR1 SGHTA, CDR2 FQGNSA. CDR3 length: 13 residues. This CDR3 reads CASSLYRGETQYF. CDR3 in DNA: TGTGCCAGCAGCTTGTACAGGGGGGAGACCCAGTACTTC. Full variable domain (remainder filled in from reference TRBV7-2 and TRBJ2-5): GAGVSQSPSNKVTEKGKDVELRCDPISGHTALYWYRQSLGQGLEFLIYFQGNSAPDKSGLPSDRFSAERTGGSVSTLTIQRTQQEDSAVYLCASSLYRGETQYFGPGTRLLVL.